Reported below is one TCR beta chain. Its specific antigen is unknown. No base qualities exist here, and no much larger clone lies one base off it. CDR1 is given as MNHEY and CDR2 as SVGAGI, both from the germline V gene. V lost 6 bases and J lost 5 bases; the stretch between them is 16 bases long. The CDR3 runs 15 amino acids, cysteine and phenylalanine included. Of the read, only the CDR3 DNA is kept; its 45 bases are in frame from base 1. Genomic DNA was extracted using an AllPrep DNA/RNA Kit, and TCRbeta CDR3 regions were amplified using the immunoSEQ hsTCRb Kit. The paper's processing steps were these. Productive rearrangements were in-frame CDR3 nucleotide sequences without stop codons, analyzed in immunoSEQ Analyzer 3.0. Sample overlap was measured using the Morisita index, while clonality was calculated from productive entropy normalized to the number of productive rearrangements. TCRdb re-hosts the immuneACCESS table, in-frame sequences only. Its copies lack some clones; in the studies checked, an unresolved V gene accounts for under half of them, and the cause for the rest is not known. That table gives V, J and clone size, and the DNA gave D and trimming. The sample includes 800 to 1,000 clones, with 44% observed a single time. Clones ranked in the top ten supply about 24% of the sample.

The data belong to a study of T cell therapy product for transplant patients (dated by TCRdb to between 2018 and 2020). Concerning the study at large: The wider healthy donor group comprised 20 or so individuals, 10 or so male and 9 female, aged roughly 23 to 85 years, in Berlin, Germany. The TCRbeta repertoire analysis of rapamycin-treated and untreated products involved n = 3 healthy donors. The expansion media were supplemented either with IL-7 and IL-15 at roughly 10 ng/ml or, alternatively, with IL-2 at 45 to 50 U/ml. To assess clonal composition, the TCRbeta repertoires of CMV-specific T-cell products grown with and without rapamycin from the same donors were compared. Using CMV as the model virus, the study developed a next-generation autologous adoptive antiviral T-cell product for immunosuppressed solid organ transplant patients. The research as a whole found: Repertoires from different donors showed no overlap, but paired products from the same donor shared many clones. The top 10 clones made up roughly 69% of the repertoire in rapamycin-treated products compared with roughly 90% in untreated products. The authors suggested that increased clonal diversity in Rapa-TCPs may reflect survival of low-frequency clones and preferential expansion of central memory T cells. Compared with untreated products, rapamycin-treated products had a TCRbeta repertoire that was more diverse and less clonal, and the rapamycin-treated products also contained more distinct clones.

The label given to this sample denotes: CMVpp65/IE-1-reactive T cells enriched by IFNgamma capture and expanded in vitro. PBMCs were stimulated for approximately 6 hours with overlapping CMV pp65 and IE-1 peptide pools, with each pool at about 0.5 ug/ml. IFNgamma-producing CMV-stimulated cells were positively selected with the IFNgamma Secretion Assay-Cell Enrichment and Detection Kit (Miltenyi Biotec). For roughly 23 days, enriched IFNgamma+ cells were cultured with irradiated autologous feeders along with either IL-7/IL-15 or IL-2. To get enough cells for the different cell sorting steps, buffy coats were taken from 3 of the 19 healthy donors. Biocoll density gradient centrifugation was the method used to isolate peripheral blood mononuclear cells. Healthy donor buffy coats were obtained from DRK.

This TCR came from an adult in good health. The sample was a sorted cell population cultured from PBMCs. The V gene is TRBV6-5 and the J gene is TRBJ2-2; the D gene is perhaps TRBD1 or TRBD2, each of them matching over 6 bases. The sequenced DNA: TGTGCCAGCAGAGGGGGGTTCGAGGCAACCGGGGAGCTGTTTTTT. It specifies CASRGGFEATGELFF.